One and the same sample provided the 25 T cell receptor beta chains below, sequenced in a study of CD8+ T cells in alopecia areata. RNA was isolated and reverse transcribed to cDNA, the sequencing template. The data were produced by immunoSEQ multiplex PCR, yet TCRdb's version contains in-frame clones alone and is incomplete. The table shows around 300,000 clones, with about 62% occurring only once. Treatment here: oral pan-JAK inhibitor, 5-10 mg twice daily. The material sequenced was CD4+ T cells sorted from blood, taken at roughly week 53, from a patient treated with tofacitinib. The receptors come from a human donor with alopecia areata.

The rearrangement joins TRBV30 to TRBJ1-1; tentatively, D is TRBD1 (6 bases). Per the germline V gene, CDR1 is GTSNPN and CDR2 is SVGIG (reference sequence). This CDR3 is built from 12 residues. V dropped 3 bases and J dropped 4 bases, with 9 bases sitting between them. The CDR3 loop reads CAWRGGGTEAFF. The CDR3 region has the DNA TGTGCCTGGAGGGGGGGCGGCACTGAAGCTTTCTTT.

The chain has TRBV5-1 and TRBJ2-3; the D gene is possibly TRBD1 (5 bases). The V gene's germline CDR1 is SGHRS and CDR2 YFSETQ. The CDR3 totals 15 residues. Trimming removed 3 bases at V and 2 bases at J, with 13 bases between. CDR3 nucleotides: TGCGCCAGCAGCTCCGGCCGACAGTTCACAGATACGCAGTATTTT. Residues: CASSSGRQFTDTQYF.

This rearrangement joins TRBV7-2 to TRBJ2-7; 9 nucleotides line up with TRBD2. CDR3 length equals 15 residues. J lost 3 bases, V lost 5 bases, and 8 bases had no gene match. Germline loops: CDR1 SGHTA, CDR2 FQGNSA. In DNA form, the CDR3 reads TGTGCCAGCAGCCCCCAGCGGGGGGCGGGCTACGAGCAGTACTTC. This codes for CASSPQRGAGYEQYF.

The chain has TRBV29-1 and TRBJ2-2, with TRBD1 matching over 9 bases. CDR3 length equals 14 residues. The V and J ends lost 6 bases and 2 bases, in that order; junction bases with no gene match: 4. Germline values: CDR1 SQVTM, CDR2 ANQGSEA. The CDR3 bases are TGCAGCGTGAACAGGGGGCTTAACACCGGGGAGCTGTTTTTT. Translated: CSVNRGLNTGELFF.

In DNA form, the CDR3 reads TGCAGCGTTGATCAGGGGGGCACAGATACGCAGTATTTT. This translates into CSVDQGGTDTQYF. V and J are TRBV29-1 and TRBJ2-3, with 7 bases fitting TRBD1. CDR3 length: 13 residues. V lost 3 bases and J lost 1; bases outside the gene matches: 1. Germline V lookup: CDR1 SQVTM, CDR2 ANQGSEA.

Concerning this clone: This CDR3 is also generated by other DNA sequences in the sample. The rearrangement uses TRBV15 and TRBJ1-5, with unresolved D. Germline CDR1 LNHNV, CDR2 YYDKDF (reference sequence). This CDR3 is built from 12 residues. Trimming shortened V by 1 base and J by 6 bases, and 4 bases separated the two germline ends. For the CDR3, the DNA is TGTGCCACCAGCAGAGGAGGTCAGCCCCAGCATTTT. Protein sequence: CATSRGGQPQHF. Filled out from reference TRBV15 and TRBJ1-5, the complete variable domain reads DAMVIQNPRYQVTQFGKPVTLSCSQTLNHNVMYWYQQKSSQAPKLLFHYYDKDFNNEADTPDNFQSRRPNTSFCFLDIRSPGLGDTAMYLCATSRGGQPQHFGDGTRLSIL.

The gene calls are TRBV29-1 and TRBJ2-3; maybe TRBD2 (5 bases). From germline, CDR1 is SQVTM and CDR2 ANQGSEA. This CDR3 spans 13 amino acids. V lost 3 bases and J 3 bases, leaving 10 bases between the germline ends. The DNA of the CDR3 is TGCAGCGTTGACTCGAGGGTGACAGATACGCAGTATTTT. Amino acid sequence: CSVDSRVTDTQYF.

The gene calls are TRBV9 and TRBJ1-1, with 7 bases that match TRBD1. The V segment lost 0 bases and the J segment 4 bases; nucleotides outside the gene matches: 9. CDR1 and CDR2 (germline): SGDLS, YYNGEE. This CDR3 has 16 amino acids. The CDR3 region is CASSVGPRGSLTEAFF. The CDR3 region has the DNA TGTGCCAGCAGCGTAGGTCCCAGGGGGAGCCTCACTGAAGCTTTCTTT.

This chain uses TRBV9 with TRBJ1-2; D unclear. The length of the CDR3 is 13 residues. Trimming left V 3 bases short and J 2 bases short, with 8 bases between. Germline V lookup: CDR1 SGDLS, CDR2 YYNGEE. CDR3 loop: CASSDPTNYGYTF. The CDR3, as DNA: TGTGCCAGCAGCGACCCAACAAACTATGGCTACACCTTC.

The genes are TRBV18 and TRBJ2-3; D remains unclear. Germline values: CDR1 KGHSH, CDR2 LQKENI. V gave up 0 bases and J gave up 2 bases, with 6 bases separating them. The CDR3 is 14 amino acids. The CDR3 region is CASSPPEATDTQYF. CDR3 coding DNA: TGTGCCAGCTCACCACCTGAAGCCACAGATACGCAGTATTTT. The full variable domain, rest sourced from reference TRBV18 and TRBJ2-3, is NAGVMQNPRHLVRRRGQEARLRCSPMKGHSHVYWYRQLPEEGLKFMVYLQKENIIDESGMPKERFSAEFPKEGPSILRIQQVVRGDSAAYFCASSPPEATDTQYFGPGTRLTVL.

V usage is TRBV30 and J usage is TRBJ1-6; 8 nucleotides agree with TRBD1. The CDR3 totals 16 residues. V gave up 0 bases and J gave up 1 base; unmatched junction bases: 2. From germline, CDR1 is GTSNPN and CDR2 SVGIG (reference sequence). The CDR3: CAWSVGQGSYNSPLHF. The CDR3 nucleotides are TGTGCCTGGAGTGTTGGACAGGGATCCTATAATTCACCCCTCCACTTT.

J is TRBJ1-6 and V is TRBV4-1, with TRBD1 matching 10 bases. V shed 0 bases, J shed 10 bases, and the junction held 3 bases outside the gene matches. CDR1 MGHRA and CDR2 YSYEKL come from the germline V gene. The CDR3 has 15 amino acids. CDR3 DNA sequence: TGCGCCAGCAGCCAAGATCCGACAGGGGGCTCACCCCTCCACTTT. Protein sequence: CASSQDPTGGSPLHF.

This clone turned up a few times. The J gene is TRBJ1-5, the V gene TRBV2; TRBD1 agrees at 7 bases. The CDR3 contains 15 residues. Unmatched junction bases numbered 4, after V lost 4 bases and J lost 1 base. CDR1 and CDR2 from the germline V gene are SNHLY and FYNNEI. The CDR3 sequence is CASSVQGISNQPQHF. CDR3 DNA sequence: TGTGCCAGCAGTGTACAGGGGATAAGCAATCAGCCCCAGCATTTT.

This clone was seen only a few times. The chain recombines TRBV4-2 with TRBJ1-1; no clear D gene. The V gene's germline CDR1 is LGHNA and CDR2 YNFKEQ. V lost 3 bases, J lost 3 bases, and 20 bases lay in between. CDR3 length equals 17 residues. The CDR3 sequence is CASSHLGSAPSDTEAFF. As DNA, the CDR3 is TGTGCCAGCAGCCACCTCGGTTCGGCCCCGTCCGACACTGAAGCTTTCTTT.

V is TRBV4-3 and J is TRBJ1-2; no definite D call. The length of the CDR3 is 16 residues. Germline V gives CDR1 LGHNA, CDR2 YSLEER. V was pared by 4 bases and J by 0 bases, with 15 bases between. Here the CDR3 DNA reads TGCGCCAGCAGCCGAGGACCAGGTGCCGCTAACTATGGCTACACCTTC. Translated, it gives CASSRGPGAANYGYTF.

This chain connects TRBV6-5 to TRBJ1-1, with 7 bases matching TRBD1. The CDR3 has 14 residues. Germline values: CDR1 MNHEY, CDR2 SVGAGI. The trim removed 4 bases at V and 1 base at J, leaving 3 bases unmatched. CDR3 bases: TGTGCCAGCAGTTTCCGACAGGGGAACACTGAAGCTTTCTTT. This gives the protein CASSFRQGNTEAFF.

This clone was recorded a few times. The chain employs TRBV2 and TRBJ1-6; no clear D gene. The CDR3 runs 15 residues. V dropped 7 bases and J dropped 7 bases, with 17 bases sitting between them. Germline CDR1 reads SNHLY; CDR2 reads FYNNEI. This CDR3 reads CASTVTGAPNSPLHF. DNA of the CDR3: TGTGCCAGCACGGTCACCGGCGCACCCAATTCACCCCTCCACTTT.

In its sample, this clone was seen a few times. A read error may produce the germline difference seen at one junction end. CDR3 coding DNA: TGTGCCAGCAGTCGTACGGGACTTACCTTT. Protein: CASSRTGLTF. The gene calls are TRBV6-5 and TRBJ2-3; perhaps TRBD2 as D (6 bases). The germline V gene has CDR1 MNHEY and CDR2 SVGAGI. There are 10 residues in the CDR3.

This sequence joins TRBV9 and TRBJ1-2; D is perhaps TRBD1 (5 bases). This CDR3 contains 14 residues. The V and J ends lost 4 bases and 2 bases respectively, with 12 bases between them. Germline lookup yields CDR1 SGDLS and CDR2 YYNGEE. The CDR3 DNA is TGTGCCAGCAGCCTATCCCGACAGAACTATGGCTACACCTTC. This translates into CASSLSRQNYGYTF.

This clone was picked up a small number of times. The J gene is TRBJ2-1, the V gene TRBV6-5; no reliable D call. V shed 6 bases and J shed 6 bases, with 9 bases lying between them. Per the germline V gene, CDR1 is MNHEY and CDR2 is SVGAGI. This CDR3 spans 12 amino acids. CDR3 region: CASRALSNEQFF. In DNA, the CDR3 is TGTGCCAGCAGAGCGTTGTCCAATGAGCAGTTCTTC.

This chain uses TRBV29-1 with TRBJ2-7, with D possibly matching TRBD1 (6 bases). The CDR3 consists of 13 residues. V lost 7 bases to trimming and J lost 0 bases, with 13 bases between them. The V gene's germline CDR1 is SQVTM and CDR2 ANQGSEA. DNA for the CDR3: TGCAGCGCTCGGGACATACGCTCCTACGAGCAGTACTTC. Protein: CSARDIRSYEQYF.

As for this clone: The sample holds other DNA sequences that translate to the same CDR3. The chain carries TRBV30 and TRBJ2-3; a possible D gene is TRBD1 (5 bases). The CDR3 has 12 amino acids. From germline, CDR1 is GTSNPN and CDR2 SVGIG (reference sequence). V lost 1 base, J lost 4 bases, and 6 bases lay in between. In DNA form, the CDR3 reads TGTGCCTGGAGTGGGGGCGCAGATACGCAGTATTTT. Its translation: CAWSGGADTQYF.

In its sample, this clone was seen once. This chain uses TRBV4-2 with TRBJ2-1; weak D call: TRBD1 (6 bases). V was clipped by 1 base and J by 7 bases, with 17 bases between them. The CDR3 is 16 amino acids. In germline, CDR1 is LGHNA, CDR2 YNFKEQ. The CDR3 loop is CASSQGPAGDGNEQFF. CDR3 nucleotide sequence: TGTGCCAGCAGCCAAGGTCCCGCAGGGGACGGGAATGAGCAGTTCTTC.

This chain uses TRBV29-1 with TRBJ2-1; TRBD2 matches 10 bases. V lost 7 bases to trimming and J lost 4 bases; unmatched junction nucleotides: 4. Per the germline V gene, CDR1 is SQVTM and CDR2 is ANQGSEA. The CDR3 contains 13 residues. For the CDR3, the DNA is TGCAGCGCCGAAGCGGGGGGGTACAATGAGCAGTTCTTC. Translation: CSAEAGGYNEQFF.

CDR3 DNA: TGCGCCAGCAGCCAAGGGACAGGCAGCTATGGCTACACCTTC. This translates into CASSQGTGSYGYTF. This chain uses TRBV4-3 with TRBJ1-2; TRBD1 matches 7 bases. Germline V CDR1 and CDR2: LGHNA, YSLEER. Trimming took 1 base from V and 4 from J; bases not matched to a gene: 3. This CDR3 comprises 14 residues.